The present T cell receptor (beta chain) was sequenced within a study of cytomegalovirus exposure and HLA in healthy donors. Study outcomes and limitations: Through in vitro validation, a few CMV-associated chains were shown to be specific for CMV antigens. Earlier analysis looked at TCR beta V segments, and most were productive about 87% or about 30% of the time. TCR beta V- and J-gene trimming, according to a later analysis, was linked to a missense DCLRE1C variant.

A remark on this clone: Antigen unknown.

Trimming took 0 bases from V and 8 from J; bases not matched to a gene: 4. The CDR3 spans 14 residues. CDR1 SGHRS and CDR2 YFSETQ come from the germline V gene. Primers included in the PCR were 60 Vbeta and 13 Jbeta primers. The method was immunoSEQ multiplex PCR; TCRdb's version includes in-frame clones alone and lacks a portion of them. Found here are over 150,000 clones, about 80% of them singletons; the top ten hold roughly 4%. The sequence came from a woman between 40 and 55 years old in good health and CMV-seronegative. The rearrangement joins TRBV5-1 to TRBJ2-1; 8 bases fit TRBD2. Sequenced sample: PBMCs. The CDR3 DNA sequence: TGCGCCAGCAGCTTGGAGACTAGCGTCGATGAGCAGTTCTTC. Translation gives CASSLETSVDEQFF.